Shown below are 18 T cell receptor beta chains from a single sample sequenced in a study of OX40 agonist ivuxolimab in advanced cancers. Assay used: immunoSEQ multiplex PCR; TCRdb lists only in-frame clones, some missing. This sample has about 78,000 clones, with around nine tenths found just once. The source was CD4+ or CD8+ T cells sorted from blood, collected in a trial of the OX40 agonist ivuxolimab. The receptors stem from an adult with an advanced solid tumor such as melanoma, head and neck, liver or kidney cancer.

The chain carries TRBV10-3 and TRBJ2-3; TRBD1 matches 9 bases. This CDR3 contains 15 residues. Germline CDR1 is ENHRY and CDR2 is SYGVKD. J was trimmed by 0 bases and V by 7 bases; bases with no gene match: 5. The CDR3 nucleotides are TGTGCCATCAAGGGACAGGGCTCTAGCACAGATACGCAGTATTTT. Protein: CAIKGQGSSTDTQYF.

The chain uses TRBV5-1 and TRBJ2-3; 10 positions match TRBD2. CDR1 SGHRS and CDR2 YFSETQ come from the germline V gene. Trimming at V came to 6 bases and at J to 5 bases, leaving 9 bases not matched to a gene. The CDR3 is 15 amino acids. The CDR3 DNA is TGCGCCAGCAACGCCACTAGCGGGGAAGGAGATACGCAGTATTTT. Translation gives CASNATSGEGDTQYF.

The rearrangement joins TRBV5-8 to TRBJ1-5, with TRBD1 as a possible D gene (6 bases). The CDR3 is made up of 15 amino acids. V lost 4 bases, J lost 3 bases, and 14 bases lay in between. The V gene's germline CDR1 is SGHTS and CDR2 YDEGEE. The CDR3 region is CASSAIQGYNQPQHF. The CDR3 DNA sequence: TGTGCCAGCAGCGCCATACAGGGTTACAATCAGCCCCAGCATTTT.

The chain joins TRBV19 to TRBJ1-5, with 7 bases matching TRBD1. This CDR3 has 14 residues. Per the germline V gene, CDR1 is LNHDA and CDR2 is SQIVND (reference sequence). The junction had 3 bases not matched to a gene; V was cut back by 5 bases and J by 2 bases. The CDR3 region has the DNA TGTGCCAGTAGTTCCACAGGGGGCAATCAGCCCCAGCATTTT. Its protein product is CASSSTGGNQPQHF. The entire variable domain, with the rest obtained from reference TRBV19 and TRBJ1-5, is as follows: DGGITQSPKYLFRKEGQNVTLSCEQNLNHDAMYWYRQDPGQGLRLIYYSQIVNDFQKGDIAEGYSVSREKKESFPLTVTSAQKNPTAFYLCASSSTGGNQPQHFGDGTRLSIL.

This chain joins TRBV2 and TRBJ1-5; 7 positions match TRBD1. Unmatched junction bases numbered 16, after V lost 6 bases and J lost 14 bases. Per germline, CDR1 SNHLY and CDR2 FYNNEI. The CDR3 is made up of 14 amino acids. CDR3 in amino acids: CASRPTWDRSVEHF. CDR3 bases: TGTGCCAGCAGACCTACCTGGGACAGATCAGTGGAGCATTTT.

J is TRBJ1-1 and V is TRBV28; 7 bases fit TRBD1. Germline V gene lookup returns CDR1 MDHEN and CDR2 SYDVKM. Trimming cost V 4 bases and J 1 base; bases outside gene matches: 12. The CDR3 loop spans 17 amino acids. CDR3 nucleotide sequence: TGTGCCAGCAGTTCCACCCTTCCGACAGGGCCGAACACTGAAGCTTTCTTT. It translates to CASSSTLPTGPNTEAFF.

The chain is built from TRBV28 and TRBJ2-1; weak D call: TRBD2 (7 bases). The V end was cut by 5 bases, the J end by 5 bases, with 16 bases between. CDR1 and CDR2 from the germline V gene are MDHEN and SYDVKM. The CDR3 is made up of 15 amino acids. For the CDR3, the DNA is TGTGCCAGCAGTCCCCGGGGGGCGGGAGACAATGAGCAGTTCTTC. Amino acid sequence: CASSPRGAGDNEQFF.

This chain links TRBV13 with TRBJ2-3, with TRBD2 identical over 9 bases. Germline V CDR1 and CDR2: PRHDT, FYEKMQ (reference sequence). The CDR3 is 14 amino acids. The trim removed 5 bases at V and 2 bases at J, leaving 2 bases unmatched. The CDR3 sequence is CASSEGLATDTQYF. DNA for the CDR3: TGTGCCAGCAGCGAGGGACTAGCCACAGATACGCAGTATTTT.

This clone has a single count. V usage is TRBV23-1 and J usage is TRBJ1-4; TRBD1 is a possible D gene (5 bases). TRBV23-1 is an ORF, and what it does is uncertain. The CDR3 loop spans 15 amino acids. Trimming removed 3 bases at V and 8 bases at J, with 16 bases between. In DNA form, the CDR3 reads TGCGCCAGCAGTCAGGGGGACGGCGGTGGGGAAAAACTGTTTTTT. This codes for CASSQGDGGGEKLFF.

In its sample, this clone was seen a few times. Here the CDR3 DNA reads TGTGCCAGCAGTCCCCTGACACCGAACACTGAAGCTTTCTTT. Translated: CASSPLTPNTEAFF. The gene calls are TRBV2 and TRBJ1-1; D is ambiguous. Trimming shortened V by 5 bases and J by 1 base, and 11 bases separated the two germline ends. Germline assignment: CDR1 SNHLY and CDR2 FYNNEI. The CDR3 has 14 residues.

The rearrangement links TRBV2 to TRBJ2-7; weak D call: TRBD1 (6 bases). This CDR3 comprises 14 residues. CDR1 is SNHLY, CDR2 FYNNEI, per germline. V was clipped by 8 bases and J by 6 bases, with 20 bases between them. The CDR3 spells CASLRGTNYVEQYF. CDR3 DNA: TGTGCCAGCCTTAGGGGGACAAATTACGTCGAGCAGTACTTC.

DNA of the CDR3: TGCGCCAGCAGCCAAGGAATCGCGTCTAGCAATCAGCCCCAGCATTTT. It is translated as CASSQGIASSNQPQHF. The chain recombines TRBV4-1 with TRBJ1-5; D ambiguous. The CDR3 is 16 residues long. The V and J ends lost 1 base and 0 bases respectively, with 10 bases between them. Germline assignment: CDR1 MGHRA and CDR2 YSYEKL.

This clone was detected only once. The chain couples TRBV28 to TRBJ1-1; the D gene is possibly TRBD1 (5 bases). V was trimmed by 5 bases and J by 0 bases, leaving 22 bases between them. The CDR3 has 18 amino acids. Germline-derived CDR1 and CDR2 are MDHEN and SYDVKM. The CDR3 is CASSPELRGRGMNTEAFF. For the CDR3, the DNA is TGTGCCAGCAGTCCTGAACTCCGGGGACGGGGGATGAACACTGAAGCTTTCTTT.

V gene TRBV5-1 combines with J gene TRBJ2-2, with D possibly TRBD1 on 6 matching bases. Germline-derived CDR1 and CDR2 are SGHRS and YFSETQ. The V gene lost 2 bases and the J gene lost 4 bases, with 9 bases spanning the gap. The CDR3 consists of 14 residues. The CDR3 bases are TGCGCCAGCAGCTTACAGGGAAGCACCGGGGAGCTGTTTTTT. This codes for CASSLQGSTGELFF.

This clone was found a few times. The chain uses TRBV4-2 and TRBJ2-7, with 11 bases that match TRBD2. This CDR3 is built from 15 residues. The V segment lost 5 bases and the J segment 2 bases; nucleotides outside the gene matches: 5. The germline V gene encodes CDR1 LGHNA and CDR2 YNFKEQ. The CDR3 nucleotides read TGTGCCAGCAGCAAGGGACTAGCGGATACCTACGAGCAGTACTTC. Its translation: CASSKGLADTYEQYF.

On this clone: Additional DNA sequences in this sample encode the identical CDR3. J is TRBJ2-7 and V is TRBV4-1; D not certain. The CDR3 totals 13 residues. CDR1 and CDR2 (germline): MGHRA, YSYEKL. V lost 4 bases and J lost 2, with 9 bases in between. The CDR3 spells CASSRDPTYEQYF. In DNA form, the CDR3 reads TGCGCCAGCAGCCGGGATCCCACCTACGAGCAGTACTTC.

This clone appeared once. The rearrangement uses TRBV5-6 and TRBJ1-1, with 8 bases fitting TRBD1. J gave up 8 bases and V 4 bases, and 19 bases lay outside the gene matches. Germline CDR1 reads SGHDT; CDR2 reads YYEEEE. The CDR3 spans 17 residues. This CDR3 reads CASSQWTGLPRIAEAFF. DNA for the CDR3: TGTGCCAGCAGCCAATGGACAGGGCTCCCTCGAATCGCCGAAGCTTTCTTT.

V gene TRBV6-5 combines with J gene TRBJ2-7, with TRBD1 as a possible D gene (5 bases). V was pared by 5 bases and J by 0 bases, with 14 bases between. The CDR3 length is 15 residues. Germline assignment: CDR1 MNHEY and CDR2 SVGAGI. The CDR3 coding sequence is TGTGCCAGCAGTCCTCAGGGAAGGGGCTCCTACGAGCAGTACTTC. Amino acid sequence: CASSPQGRGSYEQYF.